Each of the 9 T cell receptor beta chains below was sequenced from the same sample in a study of T cell repertoires in cytomegalovirus infection. One entry per CDR3 protein, called by TCRdb with MiXCR from the reads. Of fewer than 850,000 distinct CDR3 sequences listed, about 28% are singletons. Antigens of these TCRs are unknown. This material consisted of cultured CD8+ T cells from PBMCs, taken from culture after CMV antigen stimulation. All receptors derive from a human donor in good health (CMV status not recorded). Some clones in this sample may be carry-over from other donors' samples.

The chain has TRBV23-1 and TRBJ1-5; D call uncertain. TRBV23-1 is an open reading frame, and its role is uncertain. Trimming pared 8 bases from V and 9 bases from J, leaving 20 bases between. This CDR3 contains 14 residues. For the CDR3, the DNA is TGCGCCAGCCACTCGGGCAAGGAGCAGCGGCCCCAGCATTTT. Amino acid sequence: CASHSGKEQRPQHF.

The rearrangement uses TRBV10-2 and TRBJ1-2; D is unresolved. Germline-derived CDR1 and CDR2 are WSHSY and SAAADI. CDR3 length: 19 amino acids. V was pared by 0 bases and J by 1 base, with 21 bases between. CDR3 residues: CASSESSDAGLPVNYGYTF. CDR3 sequence (DNA): TGCGCCAGCAGTGAGTCGTCGGACGCTGGGCTACCGGTTAACTATGGCTACACCTTC.

This clonotype was counted a few times. The gene calls are TRBV24-1 and TRBJ2-2; 8 nucleotides line up with TRBD1. The J segment lost 6 bases and the V segment lost 0 bases, leaving 2 bases of the junction unmatched. The CDR3 totals 15 residues. From germline, CDR1 is KGHDR and CDR2 SFDVKD. In DNA form, the CDR3 reads TGTGCCACCAGTGATTTGAGGGACAGGCCCGGGGAGCTGTTTTTT. As protein: CATSDLRDRPGELFF.

This rearrangement joins TRBV4-3 to TRBJ1-2; 8 bases are a match to TRBD1. CDR1 LGHNA and CDR2 YSLEER come from the germline V gene. Germline trimming cut 4 bases from V and 3 bases from J; bases unmatched to any gene: 4. The CDR3 sequence is 14 residues long. The CDR3 nucleotides are TGCGCCAGCAGCCCGGACAGGGCTTACTATGGCTACACCTTC. Translation: CASSPDRAYYGYTF.

This clonotype was seen a handful of times. The chain is built from TRBV29-1 and TRBJ2-2, with D perhaps being TRBD1 or TRBD2 (6 bases each). CDR3 size: 12 residues. Germline CDR1 is SQVTM and CDR2 is ANQGSEA. As DNA, the CDR3 is TGCGCGGGCGGAGGGGGGACCGGGGAGCTGTTTTTT. Its protein product is CAGGGGTGELFF.

Comments on this clonotype: This may be a read error: a much more frequent sequence differs by one nucleotide. The chain is built from TRBV7-6 and TRBJ2-7; 8 nucleotides agree with TRBD2. This CDR3 comprises 16 residues. With 5 bases clipped from V and 3 bases from J, the junction kept 12 bases outside the gene matches. CDR1 is SGHVS and CDR2 is FNYEAQ in the germline V gene. The CDR3 region has the DNA TGTGCCAGCAGCGACTTCCCCAAGCGGGGGTACTACGAGCAGTACTTC. Translated: CASSDFPKRGYYEQYF. The full variable domain, with the rest looked up from reference TRBV7-6 and TRBJ2-7, is GAGVSQSPRYKVTKRGQDVALRCDPISGHVSLYWYRQALGQGPEFLTYFNYEAQQDKSGLPNDRFSAERPEGSISTLTIQRTEQRDSAMYRCASSDFPKRGYYEQYFGPGTRLTVT.

The rearrangement links TRBV12-3 or TRBV12-4 to TRBJ1-1; tentatively, D is TRBD1 (5 bases). The CDR3 is 15 residues long. The germline V and J ends were trimmed by 5 bases and 8 bases, with 21 bases remaining between them. The CDR3: CASSIFIGTTGEAFF. The CDR3 region has the DNA TGTGCCAGCAGTATATTTATCGGGACCACAGGAGAAGCTTTCTTT.

This sequence joins TRBV28 and TRBJ1-5; no clear D. In germline, CDR1 is MDHEN, CDR2 SYDVKM. This CDR3 has 15 residues. V dropped 7 bases and J dropped 4 bases, with 17 bases sitting between them. The CDR3 nucleotides are TGTGCCAGCACCTCTCGTGCAGGAAGGAATCAGCCCCAGCATTTT. Protein sequence: CASTSRAGRNQPQHF.

The chain recombines TRBV5-4 with TRBJ2-5; no reliable D call. The germline V gene encodes CDR1 SGHNT and CDR2 YYREEE (reference sequence). Trimming left V 4 bases short and J 5 bases short, with 9 bases between. The CDR3 runs 12 residues. CDR3 nucleotides: TGTGCCAGCAGCATCGGATATGAGACCCAGTACTTC. This sequence encodes CASSIGYETQYF.